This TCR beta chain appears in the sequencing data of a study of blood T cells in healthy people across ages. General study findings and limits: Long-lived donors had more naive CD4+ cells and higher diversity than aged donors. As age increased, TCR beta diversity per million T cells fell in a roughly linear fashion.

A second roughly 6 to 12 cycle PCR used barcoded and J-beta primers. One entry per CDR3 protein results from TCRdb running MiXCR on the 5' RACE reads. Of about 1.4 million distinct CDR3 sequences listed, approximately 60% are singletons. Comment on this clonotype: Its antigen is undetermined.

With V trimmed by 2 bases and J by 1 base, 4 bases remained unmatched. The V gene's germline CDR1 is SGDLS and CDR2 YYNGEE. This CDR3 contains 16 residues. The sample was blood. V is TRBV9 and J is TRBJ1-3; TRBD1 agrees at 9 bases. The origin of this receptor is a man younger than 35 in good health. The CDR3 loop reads CASSVSTGGSGNTIYF. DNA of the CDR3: TGTGCCAGCAGCGTTTCGACAGGGGGTTCTGGAAACACCATATATTTT.